The clone carrying this T cell receptor (beta chain) was observed a few times. The antigen is not known. In germline, CDR1 is MNHEY, CDR2 SMNVEV (reference sequence). The V gene lost 0 bases and the J gene lost 2 bases, with 17 bases spanning the gap. The CDR3 runs 17 residues. This sample was included in a study of cytomegalovirus exposure and HLA in healthy donors. The study, taken as a whole, reports: The majority of TCR sequences were rare, yet some public TCRs appeared in many donors. HLA alleles were associated with around 17,000 TCR beta sequences in a later analysis at 0.05 false discovery rate. The CMV antigen specificity of a few CMV-associated chains was confirmed through in vitro analysis.

Amplification used 60 Vbeta primers and 13 Jbeta primers. Data came from immunoSEQ multiplex PCR; TCRdb stores just in-frame clones and leaves some out. The sample holds around 200,000 clones, 79% seen once. The sequenced sample was PBMCs. The receptor comes from a woman in her late teens or twenties in good health and CMV-seronegative. The chain joins TRBV27 to TRBJ2-7; possibly TRBD2 for D (6 bases). This CDR3 is CASSLSVGTSSTYEQYF. Written as DNA, the CDR3 is TGTGCCAGCAGTTTATCGGTGGGGACTTCCAGTACCTACGAGCAGTACTTC.